One and the same sample provided the 26 T cell receptor beta chains below, sequenced in a study of T-cell memory formation after mild COVID-19. TCRdb fed the 5' RACE reads into MiXCR, producing one record per CDR3 protein. The sample includes around 200,000 distinct CDR3 sequences, roughly 27% of them seen just once. Sequences were obtained from PBMCs or a T cell subset sorted from them (not recorded which). These TCRs come from an adult woman who had mild COVID-19 (a few samples of this study predate the infection). Cell type and time point are not known.

The gene calls are TRBV7-2 and TRBJ2-1; 9 bases are a match to TRBD2. Looked up from germline, CDR1 is SGHTA and CDR2 is FQGNSA. The CDR3 runs 19 residues. J was trimmed by 0 bases and V by 1 base; bases with no gene match: 10. As DNA, the CDR3 is TGTGCCAGCAGCTTAGGCCCCTATAGCGGGAGCAGCTCCTACAATGAGCAGTTCTTC. This translates into CASSLGPYSGSSSYNEQFF.

This clonotype was detected only a few times. The CDR3 region is CSAPAPSGNAYEQYF. CDR3 DNA sequence: TGCAGTGCTCCTGCCCCTAGCGGGAACGCCTACGAGCAGTACTTC. The gene calls are TRBV20-1 and TRBJ2-7; 9 nucleotides align to TRBD2. Germline lookup yields CDR1 DFQATT and CDR2 SNEGSKA (reference sequence). The ends lost 5 bases at V and 2 bases at J; junction bases unmatched: 10. The CDR3 contains 15 residues.

V usage is TRBV6-2 or TRBV6-3 and J usage is TRBJ2-1; D is unclear. The CDR3 is 11 amino acids. Germline lookup yields CDR1 MNHEY and CDR2 SVGEGT. The ends were cut back, 5 bases at V and 12 bases at J, with 11 bases in the middle. CDR3: CASSGGIGQFF. The CDR3 nucleotides are TGTGCCAGCAGTGGCGGCATTGGGCAGTTCTTC.

This sequence joins TRBV7-9 and TRBJ2-5; 10 bases line up with TRBD2. This CDR3 region has 13 residues. After removal of 6 bases from V and 9 bases from J, the junction contained 7 bases not matched to a gene. Germline assignment: CDR1 SEHNR and CDR2 FQNEAQ (reference sequence). This CDR3 reads CASSSAGGPAQYF. DNA for the CDR3: TGTGCCAGCAGTTCAGCGGGGGGGCCGGCCCAGTACTTC.

This clonotype has just a few counts. The chain employs TRBV6-1 and TRBJ1-1, with TRBD1 identical over 9 bases. CDR3 size: 18 residues. The V segment lost 0 bases and the J segment 3 bases; nucleotides outside the gene matches: 11. Germline values: CDR1 MNHNS, CDR2 SASEGT. The CDR3 coding sequence is TGTGCCAGCAGTGAAGCGCTCGGTTCACAGGGGGCAGACACTGAAGCTTTCTTT. This translates into CASSEALGSQGADTEAFF.

The chain combines TRBV7-2 with TRBJ2-7; possible D gene TRBD2, 5 bases. Trimming took 4 bases from V and 7 from J, leaving 17 bases between them. Germline V gene data show CDR1 as SGHTA and CDR2 as FQGNSA. The CDR3 has 14 residues. CDR3 in amino acids: CASSSRSGSQEQYF. The CDR3 DNA follows: TGTGCCAGCAGCTCAAGAAGTGGGAGCCAAGAGCAGTACTTC.

A few counts support this clonotype. The rearrangement uses TRBV23-1 and TRBJ1-1; tentatively, D is TRBD1 (5 bases). TRBV23-1 is sorted into the ORF group, with uncertain function. V was cut by 2 bases and J by 2 bases, with 12 bases left in between. The CDR3 length is 15 residues. CDR3 nucleotide sequence: TGCGCCAGCAGTCAACTGGGGACTGTAAACACTGAAGCTTTCTTT. This encodes CASSQLGTVNTEAFF.

This clonotype has at least ten counts. The V gene is TRBV7-9, the J gene TRBJ2-5; TRBD1 is a possible D gene (6 bases). The V and J ends lost 1 base and 4 bases respectively, with 13 bases between them. The CDR3 has 15 residues. Germline V lookup: CDR1 SEHNR, CDR2 FQNEAQ (reference sequence). The chain's CDR3 is CASSLEGDRRETQYF. CDR3 DNA: TGTGCCAGCAGCTTAGAGGGTGACAGGAGAGAGACCCAGTACTTC.

This clonotype showed up just a few times. The J gene is TRBJ1-1, the V gene TRBV12-3 or TRBV12-4, with a tentative D call TRBD1 (6 bases). Trimming pared 7 bases from V and 5 bases from J, leaving 14 bases between. The CDR3 has 13 residues. As DNA, the CDR3 is TGTGCCAGCACTCGGGGGCCCGTGACTGAAGCTTTCTTT. It specifies CASTRGPVTEAFF.

This clonotype was counted a few times. CDR3 amino acids: CASGNLDGNEQFF. DNA of the CDR3: TGTGCCAGCGGAAATCTGGACGGAAATGAGCAGTTCTTC. The chain carries TRBV2 and TRBJ2-1; D gene unclear. The germline V and J ends were trimmed by 8 bases and 7 bases, with 15 bases remaining between them. Germline V gives CDR1 SNHLY, CDR2 FYNNEI. The CDR3 has 13 residues.

This clonotype was found a few times. The CDR3: CAISESRTGGTDTQYF. CDR3 sequence (DNA): TGTGCCATCAGTGAGTCGAGAACGGGGGGCACAGATACGCAGTATTTT. The V and J genes are TRBV10-3 and TRBJ2-3; D perhaps matches TRBD2 (6 bases). V lost 0 bases and J lost 1, with 11 bases in between. Germline-derived CDR1 and CDR2 are ENHRY and SYGVKD. The CDR3 totals 16 residues.

This clonotype was seen a handful of times. The chain combines TRBV12-3 or TRBV12-4 with TRBJ2-7; D possibly corresponds to TRBD2 (5 bases). Between the trimmed V and J ends, which lost 2 bases and 6 bases, there was a span of 17 bases. The CDR3 totals 15 residues. CDR3 nucleotides: TGTGCCAGCAGTTTATTGTCTGGAGGCCGCGGCGAGCAGTACTTC. Translation gives CASSLLSGGRGEQYF.

This clonotype was counted once. The V and J genes are TRBV11-1 and TRBJ2-7; 8 bases agree with TRBD2. The CDR3 has 11 amino acids. Germline loops: CDR1 SGHAT, CDR2 FQDESV (reference sequence). After removal of 9 bases from V and 4 bases from J, the junction contained 2 bases not matched to a gene. The CDR3 here is CASRLAYEQYF. DNA of the CDR3: TGTGCCAGTCGACTAGCGTACGAGCAGTACTTC.

V and J are TRBV5-1 and TRBJ2-3, with 7 bases that match TRBD2. V was clipped by 0 bases and J by 2 bases; unmatched bases: 3. CDR3 length: 15 residues. Germline V CDR1 and CDR2: SGHRS, YFSETQ. The CDR3 loop reads CASSLAGGYTDTQYF. CDR3 DNA: TGCGCCAGCAGCTTGGCGGGGGGATACACAGATACGCAGTATTTT. Using reference TRBV5-1 and TRBJ2-3 for the parts outside the CDR3, the full variable domain is KAGVTQTPRYLIKTRGQQVTLSCSPISGHRSVSWYQQTPGQGLQFLFEYFSETQRNKGNFPGRFSGRQFSNSRSEMNVSTLELGDSALYLCASSLAGGYTDTQYFGPGTRLTVL.

This clonotype has more than one count but fewer than ten. The rearrangement uses TRBV20-1 and TRBJ2-7; 10 nucleotides match TRBD2. The V segment lost 6 bases and the J segment 7 bases; nucleotides outside the gene matches: 9. The germline CDR1 and CDR2 sequences are DFQATT and SNEGSKA (reference sequence). The CDR3 spans 13 residues. This chain's CDR3 is CSASGTSEREQYF. The CDR3 DNA reads TGCAGTGCATCCGGGACTAGCGAGCGGGAGCAGTACTTC.

This clonotype occurred a few times. This rearrangement joins TRBV20-1 to TRBJ2-2; 7 bases line up with TRBD1. The CDR3 is 14 amino acids. The V gene's germline CDR1 is DFQATT and CDR2 SNEGSKA (reference sequence). After removal of 4 bases from V and 0 bases from J, the junction contained 2 bases not matched to a gene. CDR3 residues: CSANDRANTGELFF. The CDR3 DNA reads TGCAGTGCTAACGACAGGGCGAACACCGGGGAGCTGTTTTTT.

The chain recombines TRBV18 with TRBJ1-1; a possible D gene is TRBD1 (5 bases). Germline CDR1 and CDR2: KGHSH and LQKENI. The CDR3 runs to 13 residues. V lost 3 bases, J lost 1 base, and 6 bases lay in between. The DNA for the CDR3 is TGTGCCAGCTCACCTAGGGGGAACACTGAAGCTTTCTTT. This encodes CASSPRGNTEAFF.

The V and J genes are TRBV7-2 and TRBJ2-5, with TRBD1 matching over 7 bases. This CDR3 has 14 amino acids. CDR1 is SGHTA and CDR2 is FQGNSA in the germline V gene. V gave up 6 bases and J gave up 2 bases; unmatched junction bases: 6. For the CDR3, the DNA is TGTGCCAGCAGTCGACAGGGTCGACAAGAGACCCAGTACTTC. Protein product: CASSRQGRQETQYF.

J is TRBJ2-2 and V is TRBV7-9; 10 nucleotides agree with TRBD1. The length of the CDR3 is 16 residues. Losses at the gene ends were 5 bases for V and 5 bases for J; bases not matched to a gene: 8. The V gene's germline CDR1 is SEHNR and CDR2 FQNEAQ (reference sequence). CDR3 in DNA: TGTGCCAGCAGCCCCCTCCCGGGACAGGGGACCGGGGAGCTGTTTTTT. As protein: CASSPLPGQGTGELFF.

This clonotype was recorded a few times. This chain links TRBV4-3 with TRBJ2-1; 8 nucleotides match TRBD1. With 0 bases clipped from V and 3 bases from J, the junction kept 4 bases outside the gene matches. CDR3 length: 16 residues. Germline V gene sequence: CDR1 LGHNA, CDR2 YSLEER. DNA for the CDR3: TGCGCCAGCAGCCAAGACGCCAGGGGGCTCTACAATGAGCAGTTCTTC. This encodes CASSQDARGLYNEQFF.

The chain combines TRBV24-1 with TRBJ1-4; D possibly corresponds to TRBD1 (5 bases). This CDR3 is built from 15 residues. CDR1 and CDR2 (germline): KGHDR, SFDVKD. The V end lost 3 bases, the J end lost 5 bases, and 12 bases lay between the germline ends. CDR3 residues: CATSDPRDGNEKLFF. As DNA, the CDR3 is TGTGCCACCAGTGATCCCCGGGACGGGAATGAAAAACTGTTTTTT.

This rearrangement joins TRBV11-2 to TRBJ2-5; 8 nucleotides align to TRBD2. Germline CDR1 and CDR2: SGHAT and FQNNGV. The CDR3 spans 17 residues. V shed 4 bases and J 5 bases; nucleotides not matched to a gene: 15. The DNA of the CDR3 is TGTGCCAGCAGCTCTCAACCGCCGGGACTAGGGGGGGAGACCCAGTACTTC. It translates to CASSSQPPGLGGETQYF.

This clonotype has a handful of counts. The V call is TRBV25-1, the J call TRBJ2-1, with D maybe TRBD1 (6 bases). Germline-derived CDR1 and CDR2 are MGHDK and SYGVNS. The V gene lost 4 bases and the J gene lost 2 bases, with 21 bases spanning the gap. The CDR3 contains 18 residues. The DNA for the CDR3 is TGTGCCAGCAGTGTGCCCCAAGGCAGGGGAACCCCCTACAATGAGCAGTTCTTC. As protein: CASSVPQGRGTPYNEQFF.

This clonotype was seen a handful of times. CDR3 protein: CASSPSRAMNTEAFF. The CDR3, as DNA: TGTGCCAGCAGCCCCAGCAGGGCGATGAACACTGAAGCTTTCTTT. The V call is TRBV7-8, the J call TRBJ1-1, with D maybe TRBD1 (5 bases). The CDR3 consists of 15 residues. Germline lookup yields CDR1 SGHVS and CDR2 FQNEAQ. Trimming cost V 5 bases and J 0 bases, with 13 bases left between them.

The chain links TRBV11-1 to TRBJ1-1, with unresolved D. Trimming shortened V by 5 bases and J by 5 bases, and 15 bases separated the two germline ends. Germline CDR1 and CDR2: SGHAT and FQDESV (reference sequence). This CDR3 is 14 amino acids long. The CDR3 DNA reads TGTGCCAGCAGCGTCAGCGGGTTAGGTACTGAAGCTTTCTTT. Translated: CASSVSGLGTEAFF. Full variable domain (rest looked up from reference TRBV11-1 and TRBJ1-1): EAEVAQSPRYKITEKSQAVAFWCDPISGHATLYWYRQILGQGPELLVQFQDESVVDDSQLPKDRFSAERLKGVDSTLKIQPAELGDSAMYLCASSVSGLGTEAFFGQGTRLTVV.

This clonotype was counted between two and nine times. The chain has TRBV5-1 and TRBJ1-2, with TRBD1 matching over 9 bases. V shed 6 bases, J shed 8 bases, and the junction held 11 bases outside the gene matches. The length of the CDR3 is 14 residues. The V gene's germline CDR1 is SGHRS and CDR2 YFSETQ. The CDR3 region is CASIIRRDREGYTF. The DNA of the CDR3 is TGCGCCAGCATCATCCGTCGGGACAGGGAAGGCTACACCTTC.